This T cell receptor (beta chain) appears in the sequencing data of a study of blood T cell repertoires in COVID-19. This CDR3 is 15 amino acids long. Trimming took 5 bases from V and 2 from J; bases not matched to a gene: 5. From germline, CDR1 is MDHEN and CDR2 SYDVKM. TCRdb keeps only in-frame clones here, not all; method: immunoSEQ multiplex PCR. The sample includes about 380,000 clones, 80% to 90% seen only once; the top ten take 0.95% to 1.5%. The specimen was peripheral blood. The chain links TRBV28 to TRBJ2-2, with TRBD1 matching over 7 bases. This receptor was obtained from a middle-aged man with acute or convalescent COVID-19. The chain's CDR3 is CASSEGQSNTGELFF. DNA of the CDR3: TGTGCCAGCAGTGAGGGACAGTCTAACACCGGGGAGCTGTTTTTT.